Described below is a single T cell receptor (beta chain) sequence and its context. The data are from a study of siplizumab effects on memory and regulatory T cells. V was pared by 4 bases and J by 1 base, with 6 bases of the junction left unmatched. This CDR3 spans 16 amino acids. Germline lookup yields CDR1 SGHNT and CDR2 YYREEE (reference sequence). Libraries were prepared by immunoSEQ multiplex PCR; TCRdb keeps only in-frame clonotypes and omits some of them. The data contain some 110,000 clones, roughly 94% of them singletons. V gene TRBV5-4 combines with J gene TRBJ2-4, with TRBD1 matching 9 bases. The source of this sequence is a human donor in good health. Material for sequencing was non-Treg CD4+ T cells sorted from blood. CDR3 coding DNA: TGTGCCAGCAGCCGGACAGGGGCTGGGGCCAAAAACATTCAGTACTTC. It encodes CASSRTGAGAKNIQYF.